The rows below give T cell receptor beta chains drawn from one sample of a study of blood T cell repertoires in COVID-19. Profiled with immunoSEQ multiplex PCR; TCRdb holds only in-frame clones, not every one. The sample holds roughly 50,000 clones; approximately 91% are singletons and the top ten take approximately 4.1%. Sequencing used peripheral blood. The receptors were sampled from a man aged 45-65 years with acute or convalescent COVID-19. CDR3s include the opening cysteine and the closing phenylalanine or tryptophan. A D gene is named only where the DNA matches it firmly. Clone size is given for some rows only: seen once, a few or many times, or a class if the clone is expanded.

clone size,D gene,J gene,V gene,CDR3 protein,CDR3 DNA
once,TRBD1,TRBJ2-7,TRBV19,CASSAGTGFYEQYF,TGTGCCAGTAGTGCCGGGACAGGGTTTTACGAGCAGTACTTC
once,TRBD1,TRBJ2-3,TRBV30,CAGNSGQGAGDTQYF,TGTGCCGGCAACTCGGGACAGGGGGCCGGAGATACGCAGTATTTT
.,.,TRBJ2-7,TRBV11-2,CASSIGERGEQYF,TGTGCCAGCAGCATAGGAGAGCGTGGCGAGCAGTACTTC
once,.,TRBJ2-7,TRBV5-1,CASSWWGRGAEEQYF,TGCGCCAGCAGCTGGTGGGGGCGAGGGGCGGAAGAGCAGTACTTC
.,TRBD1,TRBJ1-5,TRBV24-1,CATSESRTGGQPQHF,TGTGCCACCAGTGAGTCTAGGACAGGAGGCCAGCCCCAGCATTTT
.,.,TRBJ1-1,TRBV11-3,CASSKTGAEAFF,TGTGCCAGCAGCAAAACGGGGGCTGAAGCTTTCTTT
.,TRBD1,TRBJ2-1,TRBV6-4,CASSATDRANEQFF,TGTGCCAGCAGTGCCACGGACAGGGCCAATGAGCAGTTCTTC
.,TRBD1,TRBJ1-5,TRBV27,CASSRTGGNQPQHF,TGTGCCAGCAGCAGGACAGGGGGCAATCAGCCCCAGCATTTT
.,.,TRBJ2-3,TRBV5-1,CASSLRLQGGIDTQYF,TGCGCCAGCAGCTTGAGGTTGCAGGGAGGTATAGATACGCAGTATTTT
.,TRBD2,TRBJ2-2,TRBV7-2,CASSLGAGALTGELFF,TGTGCCAGCAGCTTAGGGGCGGGAGCCCTCACCGGGGAGCTGTTTTTT
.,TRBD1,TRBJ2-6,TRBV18,CASSSGTARSGANVLTF,TGTGCCAGCTCATCCGGGACAGCACGCTCTGGGGCCAACGTCCTGACTTTC
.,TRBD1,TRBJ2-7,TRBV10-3,CAISESSTGTGPYEQYF,TGTGCCATCAGTGAGTCCTCAACCGGGACAGGGCCTTACGAGCAGTACTTC
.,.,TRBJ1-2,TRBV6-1,CASSGQRNYGYTF,TGTGCCAGCAGTGGACAGCGAAACTATGGCTACACCTTC
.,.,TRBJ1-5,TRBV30,CAYKYSGTQHF,TGTGCCTATAAGTATTCCGGGACCCAGCATTTT
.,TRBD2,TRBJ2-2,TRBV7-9,CASSQHPGLAGVAGELFF,TGTGCCAGCAGCCAACACCCGGGACTAGCGGGAGTGGCCGGGGAGCTGTTTTTT
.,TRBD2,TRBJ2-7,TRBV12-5,CASGTPLAGGNSYEQYF,TGTGCTAGTGGTACCCCGCTAGCGGGAGGGAACTCCTACGAGCAGTACTTC
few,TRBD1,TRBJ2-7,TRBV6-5,CATRQGGEQYF,TGTGCCACCCGACAGGGGGGCGAGCAGTACTTC
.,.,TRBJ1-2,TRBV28,CASSLTGFEGYTF,TGTGCCAGCAGTTTAACCGGTTTCGAGGGCTACACCTTC
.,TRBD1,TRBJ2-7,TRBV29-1,CSVSIKGAGSATYEQYF,TGCAGCGTTTCGATTAAGGGGGCAGGTAGTGCGACCTACGAGCAGTACTTC
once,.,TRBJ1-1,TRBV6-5,CASTPPGQTYTEAFF,TGTGCCAGCACCCCCCCGGGACAAACGTACACTGAAGCTTTCTTT
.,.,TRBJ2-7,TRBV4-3,CASSLGGTSYEQYF,TGCGCCAGCAGCTTAGGCGGGACCTCCTACGAGCAGTACTTC
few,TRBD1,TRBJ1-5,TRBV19,CASSKRIKAGQGQDQPQHF,TGTGCCAGCTCAAAACGGATCAAGGCGGGACAGGGACAAGATCAGCCCCAGCATTTT
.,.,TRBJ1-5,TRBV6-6,CASDTGKGQPQHF,TGTGCCAGCGATACAGGGAAAGGTCAGCCCCAGCATTTT
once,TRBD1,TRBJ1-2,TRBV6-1,CASSEKTGLPYTF,TGTGCCAGCAGTGAAAAGACAGGGCTCCCGTACACCTTC
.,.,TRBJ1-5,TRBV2,CASRGRQTNQPQHF,TGTGCCAGCAGGGGTAGACAGACTAATCAGCCCCAGCATTTT
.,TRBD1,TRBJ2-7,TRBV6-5,CASSRGPSYEQYF,TGTGCCAGCTCCAGGGGGCCCTCCTACGAGCAGTACTTC
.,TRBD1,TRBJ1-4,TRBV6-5,CASRQGARREKLFF,TGTGCCAGCAGGCAGGGGGCGCGGAGAGAAAAACTGTTTTTT
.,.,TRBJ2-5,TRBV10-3,CAISGASGGETQYF,TGTGCCATCAGTGGGGCCAGCGGAGGGGAGACCCAGTACTTC
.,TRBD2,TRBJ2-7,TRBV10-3,CAISVGRAEQYF,TGTGCCATCAGTGTTGGGAGGGCCGAGCAGTACTTC